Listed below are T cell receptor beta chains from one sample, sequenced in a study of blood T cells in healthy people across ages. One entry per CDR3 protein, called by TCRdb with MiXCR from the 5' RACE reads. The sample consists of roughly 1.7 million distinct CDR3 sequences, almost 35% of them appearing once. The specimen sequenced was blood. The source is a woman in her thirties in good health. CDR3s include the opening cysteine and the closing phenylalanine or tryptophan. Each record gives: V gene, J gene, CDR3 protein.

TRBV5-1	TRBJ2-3	CASSSGTSGRFGTDTQYF
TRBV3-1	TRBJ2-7	CASSPSGSLHYEQYF
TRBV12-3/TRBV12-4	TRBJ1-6	CASSGQGISPLHF
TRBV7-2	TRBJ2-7	CASSPTRQRTEQYF
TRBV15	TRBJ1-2	CATSRTEANYGYTF
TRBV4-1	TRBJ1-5	CASSQGSGSGQPQHF
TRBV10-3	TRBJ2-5	CAIRSAPGGGQYF
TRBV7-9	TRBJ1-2	CASSLDPPGPMENYGYTF
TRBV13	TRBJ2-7	CASSLSGSGSNEQYF
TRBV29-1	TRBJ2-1	CSVVSSGRGNGQFF
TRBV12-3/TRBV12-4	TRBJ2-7	CASTQSPGLEQYF
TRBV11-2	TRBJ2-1	CASSFSSGRPYNEQFF
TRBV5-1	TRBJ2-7	CASSRGLADEQYF
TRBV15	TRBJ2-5	CATSRGVSESKETQYF
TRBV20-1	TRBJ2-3	CSAILSEDTQYF
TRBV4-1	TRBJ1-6	CASSQDLASSYNSPLHF
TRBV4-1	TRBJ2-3	CASSRDRLDTQYF
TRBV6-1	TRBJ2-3	CASRRQRGDTQYF
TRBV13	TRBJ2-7	CASSETTGARWVEQYF
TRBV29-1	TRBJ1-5	CSVEDPAGRSGDIGNQPQHF
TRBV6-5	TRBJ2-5	CASVFSGGARETQYF
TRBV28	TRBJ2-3	CASSLLAYVPDTQYF
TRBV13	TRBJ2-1	CASTQEGWGGRYNEQFF
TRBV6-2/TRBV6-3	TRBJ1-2	CASSYGTALYGYTF
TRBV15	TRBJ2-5	CATSRDATHQGETQYF
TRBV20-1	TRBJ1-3	CSARGAVNTIYF
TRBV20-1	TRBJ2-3	CSARTSGGPGGPDTQYF
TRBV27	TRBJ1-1	CASSLLLAGSEAFF